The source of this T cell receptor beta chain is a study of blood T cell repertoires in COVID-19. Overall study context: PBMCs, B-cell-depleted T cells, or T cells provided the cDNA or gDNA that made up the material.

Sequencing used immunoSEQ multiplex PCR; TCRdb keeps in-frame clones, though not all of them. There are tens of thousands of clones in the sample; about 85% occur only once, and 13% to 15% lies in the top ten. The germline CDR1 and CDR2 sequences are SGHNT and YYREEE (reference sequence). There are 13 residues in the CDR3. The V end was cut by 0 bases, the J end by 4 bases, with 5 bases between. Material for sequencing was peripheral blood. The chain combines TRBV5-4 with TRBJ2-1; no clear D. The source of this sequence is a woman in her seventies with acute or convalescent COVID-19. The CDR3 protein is CASSLELYNEQFF. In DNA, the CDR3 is TGTGCCAGCAGCTTGGAACTTTACAATGAGCAGTTCTTC.